Reported below is one T cell receptor (beta chain). It lacks a known antigen. Nothing much larger sits one base from this clone, and base qualities are not available. Sample treatment or condition, as interpreted from the label and publication: some 19 received Ad26.COV2.S at low or high dose, single or two shots; several received placebo; per-sample allocation not given. Repertoires of vaccine and placebo recipients were sequenced from samples collected on day 63 after the first injection. Between 29 July and 7 August 2020, Cohort 1b enrolled about 27 adults aged 18-55 years at one site in Boston, USA. Ad26.COV2.S was a replication-incompetent adenovirus type 26 vector that expressed a prefusion-stabilized SARS-CoV-2 spike protein derived from the original Wuhan strain. The data are from a study of Ad26.COV2.S vaccination and SARS-CoV-2 variants (dated by TCRdb to the early 2020s). General notes on the study: Vaccine-arm donors came from COV1001, a multicentre, randomized, double-blind, placebo-controlled phase I-IIa trial of Ad26.COV2.S in healthy adults. Dosing of Ad26.COV2.S was intramuscular, at either 5x10^10 or 1x10^11 viral particles, delivered as one shot or as two shots spaced 56 days apart. TCRbeta repertoire sequencing served as the tool for gauging how specific and how broad the SARS-CoV-2-reactive T cell receptors were following Ad26.COV2.S vaccination. The TCR-sequenced set comprised roughly 30 samples: around 20 Ad26.COV2.S vaccine recipients, 5 placebo recipients and 8 SARS-CoV-2 convalescent individuals. Trial participants were randomized into five groups of five, in which low-dose or high-dose Ad26.COV2.S was given once or twice, or placebo was given on both occasions. Throughout the experiments and outcome assessment, investigators stayed blinded to trial group allocation.

The immunoSEQ Assay was used to sequence TCRbeta CDR3 regions. After extraction, genomic DNA underwent amplification by bias-controlled multiplex PCR, followed by high-throughput sequencing. The paper's processing steps were these. To quantify the absolute abundance of each unique TCRbeta CDR3 region, sequences were collapsed and filtered. T cell fraction was estimated by normalizing TCRbeta template counts to usable DNA, with usable DNA measured through amplification of reference genes found in all nucleated cells. Repertoire TCRs were annotated as SARS-CoV-2-specific when V gene, CDR3 amino acid sequence and J gene were exactly matched to a known reactive TCR set. The reference SARS-CoV-2 TCR set was obtained from MIRA and was filtered for enrichment in COVID-19-positive ImmuneCODE repertoires, whereby public or cross-reactive TCRs were removed. Using the MIRA antigens, annotated TCRs were further analysed by specific ORF or by position within an ORF. Breadth was defined as the number of annotated unique rearrangements divided by the total number of unique productive rearrangements, and depth was defined as the summed frequency of the annotated unique rearrangements. TCR breadth was compared between groups using two-sided Wilcoxon rank-sum tests. Held by TCRdb, this immuneACCESS table contains in-frame sequences only and omits some clones. Under half of the omission traces to an unresolved V gene where checked; the cause of the rest is unknown. V and J calls and clone size are given by that table; D and trimming were obtained from the DNA. The sample table lists roughly 400,000 clones, around 92% of them with a count of one. Of the sample, 1.5% to 2% is held by the ten largest clones.

What the authors observed across the whole study: After vaccination, spike-specific CD8+ and CD4+ T cell responses were reported to show substantial breadth. Comparing responses between vaccine doses or regimens was not something the study was powered to do. Compared with placebo recipients, Ad26.COV2.S recipients showed higher spike-specific TCR breadth (P = 0.0014). The authors noted that total T cell responses may have been underestimated by the TCR breadth and depth analyses. Vaccine and placebo recipients had comparable non-spike TCR breadth, which fits with the vaccine containing only spike.

Reading the germline V gene gives CDR1 WSHSY and CDR2 SAAADI. The junction carries 12 bases between V and J, which are trimmed by 4 bases and 8 bases respectively. Inclusive of the bounding cysteine and phenylalanine, the CDR3 is 13 residues long. The sequence is cut down to CDR3 DNA, 39 bases in frame from base 1. Rearrangement joined TRBV10-2 to TRBJ1-5; the D gene cannot be named for sure. This clonotype originated in a person aged 18-65 years who received the Ad26.COV2.S COVID-19 vaccine or a placebo. The sequenced sample was peripheral blood, obtained in a trial of Ad26.COV2.S vaccine versus placebo. The sequence in DNA is TGCGCCAGCAGTGGAGGAACTTTAAAGCCCCAGCATTTT. This yields the protein CASSGGTLKPQHF.